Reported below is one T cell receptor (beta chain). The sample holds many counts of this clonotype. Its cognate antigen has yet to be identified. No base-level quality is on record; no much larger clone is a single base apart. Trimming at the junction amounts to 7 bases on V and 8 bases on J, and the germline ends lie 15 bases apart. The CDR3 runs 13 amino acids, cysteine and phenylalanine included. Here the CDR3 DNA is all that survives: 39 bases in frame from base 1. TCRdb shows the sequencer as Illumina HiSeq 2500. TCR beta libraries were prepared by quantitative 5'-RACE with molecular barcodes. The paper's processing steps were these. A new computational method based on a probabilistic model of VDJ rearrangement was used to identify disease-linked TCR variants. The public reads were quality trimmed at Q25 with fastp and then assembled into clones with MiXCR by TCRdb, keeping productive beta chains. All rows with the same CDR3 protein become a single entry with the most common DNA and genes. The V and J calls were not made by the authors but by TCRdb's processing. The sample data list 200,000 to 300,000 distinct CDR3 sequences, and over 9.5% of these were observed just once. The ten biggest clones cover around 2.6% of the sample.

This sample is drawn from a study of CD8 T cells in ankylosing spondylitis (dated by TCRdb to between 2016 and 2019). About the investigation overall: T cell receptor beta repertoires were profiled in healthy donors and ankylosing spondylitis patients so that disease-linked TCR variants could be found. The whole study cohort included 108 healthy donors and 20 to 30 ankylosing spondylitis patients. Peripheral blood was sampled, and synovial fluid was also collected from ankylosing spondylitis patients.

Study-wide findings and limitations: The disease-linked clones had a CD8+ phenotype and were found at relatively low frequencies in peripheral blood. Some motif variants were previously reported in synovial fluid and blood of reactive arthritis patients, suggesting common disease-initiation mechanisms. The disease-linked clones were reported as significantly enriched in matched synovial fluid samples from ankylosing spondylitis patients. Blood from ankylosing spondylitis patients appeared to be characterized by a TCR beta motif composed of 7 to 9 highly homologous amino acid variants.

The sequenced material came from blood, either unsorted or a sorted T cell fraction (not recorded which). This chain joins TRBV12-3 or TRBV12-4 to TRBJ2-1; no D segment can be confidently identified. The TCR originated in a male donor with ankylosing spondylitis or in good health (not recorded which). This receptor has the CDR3 CASTGPLFDEQFF. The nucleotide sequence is TGTGCCAGCACCGGACCCCTATTCGATGAGCAGTTCTTC.